This is a list of T cell receptor beta chains from one sample in a study of PD-1 blockade in classical Hodgkin lymphoma. Assay: immunoSEQ multiplex PCR; the TCRdb copy retains only in-frame clones and omits some. Of around 20,000 clones detected, approximately 90% appear once; the ten largest clones hold about an eighth. Sequences were derived from peripheral blood mononuclear cells (PBMCs), sampled before the second cycle of nivolumab. These receptors came from a human donor with classical Hodgkin lymphoma. Both conserved end residues are part of each CDR3. A D gene is named only where the DNA matches it firmly. The size field is filled for only some rows; it gives once, few, many or a size class.

>TRBJ2-3|NA|NA|TRBV29-1
TGCAGCGTCGCACCAACGGATACGCAGTATTTT
CSVAPTDTQYF
>TRBJ1-1|NA|NA|TRBV5-1
TGCGCCAGCAGCAACTGGGGCGCCGGATACACTGAAGCTTTCTTT
CASSNWGAGYTEAFF
>TRBJ1-6|NA|NA|TRBV15
TGTGCCACCAGCAGGGGCTTTGGGGGGGCGAAGGGTTCACCCCTCCACTTT
CATSRGFGGAKGSPLHF
>TRBJ2-7|NA|TRBD1|TRBV27
TGTGCCAGCAGTTTCCTGGGACAGACATCCTACGAGCAGTACTTC
CASSFLGQTSYEQYF
>TRBJ1-4|NA|TRBD1|TRBV5-1
TGCGCCAGCAGCTCAGGGACAGGGGATGAAAAACTGTTTTTT
CASSSGTGDEKLFF
>TRBJ1-2|NA|TRBD1|TRBV2
TGTGCCAGCAGGAGACAGGGGGTATCTCTATTCGGCTACACCTTC
CASRRQGVSLFGYTF
>TRBJ2-2|NA|TRBD2|TRBV5-1
TGCGCCAGCAGCAAAGCGGGGCTCGACACCGGGGAGCTGTTTTTT
CASSKAGLDTGELFF
>TRBJ2-3|NA|TRBD2|TRBV9
TGTGCCAGCAGCGTAGCGGGGGGGCCGGGAGATACGCAGTATTTT
CASSVAGGPGDTQYF
>TRBJ1-4|NA|NA|TRBV7-9
TGTGCCAGCAGCCTAGATAGGATCATAAATGAAAAACTGTTTTTT
CASSLDRIINEKLFF
>TRBJ1-5|NA|NA|TRBV29-1
TGCAGCGTTACCGTTGATAGGAATCAGCCCCAGCATTTT
CSVTVDRNQPQHF
>TRBJ1-6|NA|NA|TRBV7-8
TGTGCCAGCAGCTTAGTCGTAGGGTCGGGTTCACCCCTCCACTTT
CASSLVVGSGSPLHF
>TRBJ2-5|NA|NA|TRBV7-9
TGTGCCAGCAGCCCCCCCCATCGGGGAGGCGGAGAGACCCAGTACTTC
CASSPPHRGGGETQYF
>TRBJ1-2|once|TRBD1|TRBV27
TGTGCCAGCAGCGACAGGGGGCGGTTTGGCTACACCTTC
CASSDRGRFGYTF
>TRBJ1-1|NA|NA|TRBV6-5
TGTGCCAGCAGCCGCAGCATCAGGGTTGTGGATGAAGCTTTCTTT
CASSRSIRVVDEAFF
>TRBJ1-6|NA|TRBD1|TRBV5-1
TGCGCCAGCAGCTCCGCCGGCAGGGGGCATTCACCCCTCCACTTT
CASSSAGRGHSPLHF
>TRBJ2-3|NA|NA|TRBV6-1
TGTGCCAGCAGTGAAGGGGGGACGACTAGCACAGATACGCAGTATTTT
CASSEGGTTSTDTQYF
>TRBJ2-6|NA|NA|TRBV7-6
TGTGCCAGCAGCCAGTGGTCAGGGGCTGGGGCCAACGTCCTGACTTTC
CASSQWSGAGANVLTF
>TRBJ2-5|NA|TRBD1|TRBV13
TGTGCCAGCAGCTTCCGGGACAGGCAAGAGACCCAGTACTTC
CASSFRDRQETQYF
>TRBJ2-1|NA|TRBD2|TRBV30
TGTGCCTGGGCTCTAGCGGGGGTTGGTGAGCAGTTCTTC
CAWALAGVGEQFF
>TRBJ1-4|once|NA|TRBV13
TGTGCCAGCAGAAGAGGGAAAAATGAAAAACTGTTTTTT
CASRRGKNEKLFF
>TRBJ2-7|NA|NA|TRBV11-2
TGTGCCAGCAGCTTAGTTCCCGGCAGCTCCTACGAGCAGTACTTC
CASSLVPGSSYEQYF
>TRBJ1-3|NA|NA|TRBV7-8
TGTGCCAGCAGCTTCGGTACGCCCGGGCTCACTGGAAACACCATATATTTT
CASSFGTPGLTGNTIYF
>TRBJ2-5|NA|NA|TRBV5-1
TGCGCCAGCAGCCCCCAGGGCCAAACGGGAGAGACCCAGTACTTC
CASSPQGQTGETQYF
>TRBJ1-1|NA|NA|TRBV5-1
TGCGCCAGCAGCTTGTCAGGCCTGCCGAACACTGAAGCTTTCTTT
CASSLSGLPNTEAFF
>TRBJ2-6|NA|NA|TRBV10-3
TGTGCCATCAGTGACCCGGGGGGGGCCAACGTCCTGACTTTC
CAISDPGGANVLTF
>TRBJ2-2|NA|NA|TRBV29-1
TGCAGCGCTCCCCCTCCGGCCGCCTGCGGAATACCCGGGGAGCTGTTTTTT
CSAPPPAACGIPGELFF
>TRBJ2-3|NA|NA|TRBV7-9
TGTGCCACGGGAGACAGCGGCACAGATACGCAGTATTTT
CATGDSGTDTQYF
>TRBJ2-5|NA|NA|TRBV19
TGTGCCAGTAGTAAAGGCATCAGCAGGGAGACCCAGTACTTC
CASSKGISRETQYF
>TRBJ1-6|few|NA|TRBV5-1
TGCGCCAGCAGCTTGGGGGTATGGTCACCCCTCCACTTT
CASSLGVWSPLHF
>TRBJ2-5|NA|TRBD2|TRBV5-1
TGCGCCAGCAGCTTGGGCACGGGGGGAGAGACCCAGTACTTC
CASSLGTGGETQYF
>TRBJ2-1|NA|NA|TRBV4-3
TGCGCCAGCAGCCAAGAGGGACTCCCAACCAATGAGCAGTTCTTC
CASSQEGLPTNEQFF
>TRBJ2-1|NA|TRBD2|TRBV19
TGTGCCAGTAAGACTAGCGGGGGGGAATTTGAGCAGTTCTTC
CASKTSGGEFEQFF
>TRBJ2-7|few|NA|TRBV29-1
TGCAGCGTTGAACGCGACAGGGAGGTCTACGAGCAGTACTTC
CSVERDREVYEQYF
>TRBJ2-2|NA|TRBD2|TRBV6-6
TGTGCCAGCAGCAGACTAGCTCCCGGGGAGCTGTTTTTT
CASSRLAPGELFF
>TRBJ2-7|NA|TRBD1|TRBV6-5
TGTGCCAGCAGTCCCTCCGGGACAGGTAACTACGAGCAGTACTTC
CASSPSGTGNYEQYF
>TRBJ2-5|once|NA|TRBV30
TGTGCCTGGAGTGTACTCGGGCAGGTGGAGACCCAGTACTTC
CAWSVLGQVETQYF
>TRBJ2-7|NA|NA|TRBV6-6
TGTGCCAGCAGCCAACCAGCGACAGACTCCTACGAGCAGTACTTC
CASSQPATDSYEQYF
>TRBJ1-3|NA|NA|TRBV25-1
TGTGCCAGCAGGGGTTCCGGGGAAAACACCATATATTTT
CASRGSGENTIYF
>TRBJ2-3|NA|NA|TRBV25-1
TGTGCCAGCAGTTATTCCTACGCCCGGTCGGGGGATACGCAGTATTTT
CASSYSYARSGDTQYF
>TRBJ2-2|NA|NA|TRBV5-1
TGCGCCAGCAGCCCACAGGGCGCGACCGGGGAGCTGTTTTTT
CASSPQGATGELFF
>TRBJ2-1|NA|NA|TRBV5-1
TGCGCCAGCAGCTTCGGAGGCAGCTACAATGAGCAGTTCTTC
CASSFGGSYNEQFF
>TRBJ2-5|NA|NA|TRBV19
TGTGCCAGTAGTATAGGCCCAGGGAAAGTAGAGACCCAGTACTTC
CASSIGPGKVETQYF
>TRBJ1-1|NA|NA|TRBV6-5
TGTGCCAGCAGTTCCAGGGTAGGGAACACTGAAGCTTTCTTT
CASSSRVGNTEAFF
>TRBJ1-6|NA|TRBD1|TRBV7-9
TGTGCCAGCAGCTCCTCGAAGACAGGGGTCGGGAATTCACCCCTCCACTTT
CASSSSKTGVGNSPLHF
>TRBJ2-1|NA|TRBD1|TRBV30
TGTGCCTGGAGTAAGGACAGGGGGCCTGGGCAGTTCTTC
CAWSKDRGPGQFF
>TRBJ1-4|NA|TRBD1|TRBV5-1
TGCGCCAGCAGCTTGGGTGGGACAGGGGACGAAAAACTGTTTTTT
CASSLGGTGDEKLFF
>TRBJ2-3|NA|TRBD2|TRBV5-1
TGCGCCAGCAGCTTGGCAACTAGCGGGGTAACAGATACGCAGTATTTT
CASSLATSGVTDTQYF
>TRBJ1-1|once|TRBD1|TRBV5-1
TGCGCCAGCAGCTTATCAGGGGGCTTGAACACTGAAGCTTTCTTT
CASSLSGGLNTEAFF
>TRBJ2-3|NA|TRBD2|TRBV9
TGTGCCAGCAGCGCTAGCGGGCTAAGCACAGATACGCAGTATTTT
CASSASGLSTDTQYF
>TRBJ2-7|NA|NA|TRBV5-5
TGTGCCAGCAGCCGGGACACCGTAGCCCCCCTTGACGAGCAGTACTTC
CASSRDTVAPLDEQYF
>TRBJ2-5|few|TRBD1|TRBV7-9
TGTGCCAGCAGCTTAGGAACAGGGGACCGAGAGACCCAGTACTTC
CASSLGTGDRETQYF
>TRBJ1-1|NA|NA|TRBV14
TGTGCCAGCAGCCGCCAGGGACGAAACACTGAAGCTTTCTTT
CASSRQGRNTEAFF